These 23 T cell receptor beta chains came from one sample sequenced in a study of shared clonotypes between healthy human individuals. TCRdb's copy holds only in-frame clones and misses some; the assay was immunoSEQ multiplex PCR. The sample consists of 2,500,000 or so clones, 93% of them appearing once. Sequencing used naive CD4+ T cells from PBMCs. Stated subset: CD45RA+ positively selected. All receptors come from a young man in good health. Some clones in this sample may be carry-over from other donors' samples.

The gene calls are TRBV7-3 and TRBJ2-7; weak D call: TRBD2 (5 bases). Deletions cut 7 bases from V and 6 bases from J, with 10 bases between. CDR3 length: 11 amino acids. CDR1 is SGHTA and CDR2 is FQGTGA in the germline V gene. CDR3 coding DNA: TGTGCCAGCAAGCAGGAGGCCGAGCAGTACTTC. Its protein is CASKQEAEQYF.

Concerning this clone: Other DNA variants within this sample encode the same CDR3. The chain combines TRBV11-3 with TRBJ2-1, with a tentative D call TRBD2 (6 bases). Germline CDR1 SGHNT, CDR2 YENEEA. CDR3 length equals 16 residues. V was clipped by 1 base and J by 0 bases, with 10 bases between them. For the CDR3, the DNA is TGTGCCAGCAGCTTAGGGGGCGGGAACTCCTACAATGAGCAGTTCTTC. Translated, it gives CASSLGGGNSYNEQFF.

The gene calls are TRBV10-3 and TRBJ1-1; TRBD1 agrees at 9 bases. The junction had 8 bases not matched to a gene; V was cut back by 10 bases and J by 5 bases. In germline, CDR1 is ENHRY, CDR2 SYGVKD. This CDR3 spans 13 amino acids. The CDR3 DNA reads TGTGCCACAGATACAGGGGGCGAAACTGAAGCTTTCTTT. It yields the protein CATDTGGETEAFF.

Of note for this clone: Other DNA sequences in this sample translate to the same CDR3. V is TRBV18 and J is TRBJ2-5, with 10 bases matching TRBD2. The CDR3 has 15 amino acids. Per germline, CDR1 KGHSH and CDR2 LQKENI. Germline trimming cut 2 bases from V and 3 bases from J; bases unmatched to any gene: 3. This chain's CDR3 is CASSPGLAGEETQYF. As DNA, the CDR3 is TGTGCCAGCTCACCAGGGCTAGCGGGAGAAGAGACCCAGTACTTC.

The rearrangement uses TRBV5-1 and TRBJ2-3, with a possible D match to TRBD2 (6 bases). Trimming removed 9 bases from V and 4 bases from J, with 18 bases in between. There are 14 residues in the CDR3. CDR1 and CDR2 from the germline V gene are SGHRS and YFSETQ. CDR3 DNA sequence: TGCGCCACCGGGACTGCAAACCCCGCAGATACGCAGTATTTT. It specifies CATGTANPADTQYF.

This clone was seen once. This chain links TRBV7-9 with TRBJ2-1; 10 nucleotides line up with TRBD2. Per the germline V gene, CDR1 is SEHNR and CDR2 is FQNEAQ (reference sequence). Germline trimming cut 5 bases from V and 7 bases from J; bases unmatched to any gene: 11. The CDR3 covers 16 residues. The CDR3 DNA reads TGTGCCAGCAGCACAACAATAGCGGGAGGAAGAAATGAGCAGTTCTTC. As protein: CASSTTIAGGRNEQFF.

The chain uses TRBV5-5 and TRBJ2-1; 9 nucleotides match TRBD1. After removal of 4 bases from V and 3 bases from J, the junction contained 5 bases not matched to a gene. CDR1 is SGHKS, CDR2 YYEKEE, per germline (reference sequence). This CDR3 is built from 15 residues. The CDR3 region is CASSVGQGIYNEQFF. In DNA form, the CDR3 reads TGTGCCAGCAGCGTGGGACAGGGAATCTACAATGAGCAGTTCTTC.

This chain joins TRBV5-4 and TRBJ2-1, with 11 bases identical to TRBD2. V lost 4 bases, J lost 9 bases, and 12 bases stayed unmatched. There are 16 residues in the CDR3. Looked up from germline, CDR1 is SGHNT and CDR2 is YYREEE (reference sequence). CDR3: CASSLGTSGRTSEQFF. In DNA, the CDR3 is TGTGCCAGCAGCCTAGGAACTAGCGGGAGAACTAGTGAGCAGTTCTTC.

The genes are TRBV6-1 and TRBJ1-5; 7 positions match TRBD1. The ends lost 4 bases at V and 0 bases at J; junction bases unmatched: 9. The CDR3 extends over 17 amino acids. The germline V gene encodes CDR1 MNHNS and CDR2 SASEGT. Here the CDR3 reads CASSGSTGPYSNQPQHF. The CDR3, as DNA: TGTGCCAGCAGTGGATCGACAGGGCCGTATAGCAATCAGCCCCAGCATTTT.

The chain uses TRBV28 and TRBJ2-7; 10 nucleotides line up with TRBD2. Per germline, CDR1 MDHEN and CDR2 SYDVKM. The CDR3 runs to 15 residues. After removal of 4 bases from V and 5 bases from J, the junction contained 8 bases not matched to a gene. CDR3 coding DNA: TGTGCCAGCAGTTCGACCGGGACTAGCGTGCACGAGCAGTACTTC. Residues: CASSSTGTSVHEQYF.

The gene calls are TRBV28 and TRBJ2-7; D is possibly TRBD2 (7 bases). Germline CDR1 and CDR2: MDHEN and SYDVKM. Trimming took 6 bases from V and 0 from J, leaving 12 bases between them. The CDR3 contains 14 residues. The CDR3 region is CASRGGPSSYEQYF. For the CDR3, the DNA is TGTGCCAGCAGGGGGGGGCCGAGCTCCTACGAGCAGTACTTC.

CDR3 sequence (DNA): TGTGCCACCTCTCTAGCGGGAGAATCCTACGAGCAGTACTTC. Translating it yields CATSLAGESYEQYF. This chain joins TRBV27 and TRBJ2-7, with 10 bases that match TRBD2. The V gene end was trimmed by 10 bases and the J gene end by 1 base; junction bases not matched to a gene: 7. CDR3 length: 14 amino acids. Germline CDR1 is MNHEY and CDR2 is SMNVEV (reference sequence).

The chain uses TRBV27 and TRBJ1-1, with D perhaps TRBD1 (6 bases). Deletions cut 4 bases from V and 10 bases from J, with 19 bases between. The germline CDR1 and CDR2 sequences are MNHEY and SMNVEV (reference sequence). The CDR3 contains 14 residues. CDR3 sequence reads: CASSSAPWGPGAFF. The CDR3 DNA reads TGTGCCAGCAGTTCCGCCCCTTGGGGGCCGGGAGCTTTCTTT.

About this clone: Additional DNA sequences in this sample encode the identical CDR3. This chain uses TRBV19 with TRBJ2-6; D possibly uses TRBD1 or TRBD2 (5 bases each). Germline assignment: CDR1 LNHDA and CDR2 SQIVND (reference sequence). The CDR3 runs to 15 residues. V was pared by 1 base and J by 4 bases, with 8 bases between. In DNA, the CDR3 is TGTGCCAGTAGTATAGGGGGGTCCGGGGCCAACGTCCTGACTTTC. Translation: CASSIGGSGANVLTF.

The chain is built from TRBV4-1 and TRBJ2-1; D unclear. The CDR3 spans 13 residues. Germline lookup yields CDR1 MGHRA and CDR2 YSYEKL. The V gene lost 4 bases and the J gene lost 8 bases, with 12 bases spanning the gap. CDR3 nucleotides: TGCGCCAGCAGCCCCCTGGCCTCCCATGAGCAGTTCTTC. This gives the protein CASSPLASHEQFF.

The rearrangement joins TRBV7-9 to TRBJ2-7; possibly TRBD2 for D (6 bases). Germline V CDR1 and CDR2: SEHNR, FQNEAQ (reference sequence). The CDR3 is 16 amino acids. Trimming took 2 bases from V and 0 from J, leaving 14 bases between them. The CDR3 sequence is CASSLRGSGSSYEQYF. The DNA for the CDR3 is TGTGCCAGCAGCTTAAGGGGTAGCGGTAGCTCCTACGAGCAGTACTTC.

This rearrangement joins TRBV4-1 to TRBJ2-7; D is undetermined. CDR1 is MGHRA, CDR2 YSYEKL, per germline. This CDR3 contains 15 residues. V gave up 6 bases and J gave up 1 base, with 16 bases separating them. CDR3 sequence: CASSRVLGPSYEQYF. In DNA, the CDR3 is TGCGCCAGCAGTCGCGTATTGGGTCCGTCCTACGAGCAGTACTTC.

This rearrangement joins TRBV6-4 to TRBJ1-2, with D maybe TRBD1 (6 bases). CDR3 length: 13 residues. CDR1 is MRHNA and CDR2 is SNTAGT in the germline V gene. The V and J ends lost 1 base and 8 bases respectively, with 11 bases between them. The CDR3 region has the DNA TGTGCCAGCAGTGACTTACAGGGCCGGGGCTACACCTTC. Its translation is CASSDLQGRGYTF.

The table lists this clone with a count of one. The chain employs TRBV7-9 and TRBJ2-7, with D possibly being TRBD1 (6 bases). V lost 6 bases and J 6 bases, leaving 15 bases between the germline ends. CDR1 and CDR2 (germline): SEHNR, FQNEAQ (reference sequence). This CDR3 region has 13 residues. CDR3: CASSHTGSGEQYF. For the CDR3, the DNA is TGTGCCAGCAGTCATACAGGGTCAGGCGAGCAGTACTTC.

This chain links TRBV5-4 with TRBJ1-5; tentatively, D is TRBD1 (5 bases). V was clipped by 4 bases and J by 3 bases, with 8 bases between them. The CDR3 length is 13 residues. In germline, CDR1 is SGHNT, CDR2 YYREEE (reference sequence). CDR3 loop: CASSGDVNQPQHF. The CDR3 DNA reads as TGTGCCAGCAGCGGGGACGTCAATCAGCCCCAGCATTTT.

This chain connects TRBV29-1 to TRBJ1-3; possibly TRBD1 for D (5 bases). This CDR3 is built from 17 residues. Germline CDR1 is SQVTM and CDR2 is ANQGSEA. Trimming shortened V by 3 bases and J by 2 bases, and 20 bases separated the two germline ends. The CDR3 DNA reads as TGCAGCGTTGAGGGGCCTGATGGTTTAGGCCCTGGAAACACCATATATTTT. This sequence encodes CSVEGPDGLGPGNTIYF. The full variable domain, with the rest looked up from reference TRBV29-1 and TRBJ1-3, is SAVISQKPSRDICQRGTSLTIQCQVDSQVTMMFWYRQQPGQSLTLIATANQGSEATYESGFVIDKFPISRPNLTFSTLTVSNMSPEDSSIYLCSVEGPDGLGPGNTIYFGEGSWLTVV.

The V and J genes are TRBV19 and TRBJ2-7, with D possibly TRBD1 on 6 matching bases. The CDR3 consists of 15 residues. Germline V gene data show CDR1 as LNHDA and CDR2 as SQIVND (reference sequence). V was clipped by 2 bases and J by 2 bases, with 13 bases between them. As DNA, the CDR3 is TGTGCCAGTAGTATATTGGGAACAGGGCCCTACGAGCAGTACTTC. Translating gives CASSILGTGPYEQYF.

The gene calls are TRBV19 and TRBJ2-1; D gene unclear. Germline V gives CDR1 LNHDA, CDR2 SQIVND (reference sequence). The CDR3 consists of 11 residues. V was cut by 5 bases and J by 9 bases, with 8 bases left in between. The CDR3 bases are TGTGCCAGTAGTGTCCACCCTGAGCAGTTCTTC. Encoded protein: CASSVHPEQFF.